Listed here are 23 T cell receptor beta chains from one sample, sequenced in a study of CD8 T cells in Susac syndrome. Random hexamers primed reverse transcription of about 0.45 to 1 ug RNA. From the immunoSEQ multiplex PCR reads, TCRdb called clonotypes with MiXCR, one entry per CDR3 protein. The sample holds under 200,000 distinct CDR3 sequences; roughly 95% are singletons and the top ten take approximately 0.1%. Sequences were obtained from CD4+ T cells from PBMCs. Every receptor here comes from a human donor in good health.

This rearrangement joins TRBV3-1 to TRBJ2-1, with 8 bases identical to TRBD2. The CDR3 is 12 amino acids. Germline CDR1 is LGHDT and CDR2 is YNNKEL (reference sequence). Losses at the gene ends were 5 bases for V and 10 bases for J; bases not matched to a gene: 4. The CDR3 spells CASSVSGVEQFF. The CDR3 DNA reads as TGTGCCAGCAGCGTTAGCGGGGTAGAGCAGTTCTTC.

This chain connects TRBV6-2 or TRBV6-3 to TRBJ2-6, with TRBD1 as a possible D gene (5 bases). The germline V gene encodes CDR1 MNHEY and CDR2 SVGEGT. Trimming pared 10 bases from V and 2 bases from J, leaving 12 bases between. The CDR3 spans 14 residues. CDR3 nucleotides: TGTGCCACCAGATGGGGCACTGGGGCCAACGTCCTGACTTTC. This codes for CATRWGTGANVLTF.

The rearrangement links TRBV20-1 to TRBJ2-7, with D possibly being TRBD1 (7 bases). The germline CDR1 and CDR2 sequences are DFQATT and SNEGSKA (reference sequence). The CDR3 covers 14 residues. The ends were cut back, 6 bases at V and 0 bases at J, with 15 bases in the middle. CDR3 coding DNA: TGCAGTGCCGCGGGACAGATCCTCTCCTACGAGCAGTACGTC. As protein: CSAAGQILSYEQYV.

Comment on this clonotype: At one boundary the junction diverges from the germline segment, which might be a read error. The V and J genes are TRBV7-7 and TRBJ2-1; 14 bases fit TRBD2. The CDR3 is made up of 15 amino acids. Per germline, CDR1 SSHAT and CDR2 FNYEAQ (reference sequence). The CDR3 DNA reads TGTGCTAGCAGCGAGGGACTAGCGGGAGCCAATGAGCAGTTCTTC. Residues: CASSEGLAGANEQFF.

This clonotype was recorded only once. The chain has TRBV29-1 and TRBJ2-3, with no clear D. The CDR3 has 13 amino acids. Germline assignment: CDR1 SQVTM and CDR2 ANQGSEA. V lost 4 bases and J 3 bases, leaving 11 bases between the germline ends. The CDR3 loop is CSVAITSTDTQYF. For the CDR3, the DNA is TGCAGCGTTGCCATAACAAGTACAGATACGCAGTATTTT.

The chain combines TRBV6-2 or TRBV6-3 with TRBJ1-1, with TRBD1 identical over 10 bases. Unmatched junction bases numbered 10, after V lost 6 bases and J lost 3 bases. This CDR3 comprises 16 residues. From germline, CDR1 is MNHEY and CDR2 SVGEGT. CDR3 sequence (DNA): TGTGCCAGCAGCCTTAGGACAGGGGGGCCGGACACTGAAGCTTTCTTT. Its translation: CASSLRTGGPDTEAFF.

V gene TRBV20-1 combines with J gene TRBJ2-7; D is ambiguous. The CDR3 has 10 residues. Germline CDR1 and CDR2: DFQATT and SNEGSKA (reference sequence). With 6 bases removed from V and 4 bases from J, the gap between germline ends came to 7 bases. The CDR3 loop reads CSALRYEQYF. CDR3 nucleotides: TGCAGTGCCCTGAGGTACGAGCAGTACTTC.

The chain employs TRBV29-1 and TRBJ2-7; TRBD1 might be the D (5 bases). The CDR3 is made up of 11 amino acids. The V end lost 7 bases, the J end lost 5 bases, and 12 bases lay between the germline ends. CDR1 and CDR2 (germline): SQVTM, ANQGSEA. The DNA for the CDR3 is TGCAGCGCCAGGGTCTTCCACGAGCAGTACTTC. Residues: CSARVFHEQYF.

The rearrangement joins TRBV4-1 to TRBJ2-5; perhaps TRBD2 as D (6 bases). V was cut by 4 bases and J by 3 bases, with 12 bases left in between. Germline CDR1 MGHRA, CDR2 YSYEKL. The CDR3 loop spans 14 amino acids. CDR3: CASSPGLWEETQYF. The CDR3 DNA sequence: TGCGCCAGCAGCCCGGGACTCTGGGAAGAGACCCAGTACTTC.

The J gene is TRBJ1-6, the V gene TRBV5-1, with D tentatively TRBD1 (5 bases). Germline V CDR1 and CDR2: SGHRS, YFSETQ. The CDR3 runs to 13 residues. Trimming stripped 10 bases from V and 10 bases from J, with 18 bases between. The CDR3 bases are TGCGCCCCACGAGAGGGACTAGGCTCACCCCTCCACTTT. It yields the protein CAPREGLGSPLHF.

The chain employs TRBV7-8 and TRBJ2-7, with D tentatively TRBD1 (6 bases). V dropped 5 bases and J dropped 4 bases, with 15 bases sitting between them. There are 14 residues in the CDR3. Germline CDR1 reads SGHVS; CDR2 reads FQNEAQ. In DNA form, the CDR3 reads TGTGCCAGCAGCCATCGAAGGGGGAGTTACGAGCAGTACGTC. This codes for CASSHRRGSYEQYV.

This chain joins TRBV18 and TRBJ1-3, with no clear D. Trimming took 4 bases from V and 2 from J, leaving 6 bases between them. The CDR3 covers 13 residues. Germline V gene sequence: CDR1 KGHSH, CDR2 LQKENI. The CDR3 nucleotides read TGTGCCAGCTCACGCGGGGCTGGAAACACCATATATTTT. Encoded protein: CASSRGAGNTIYF.

The chain couples TRBV5-6 to TRBJ2-3; the D gene is possibly TRBD1 (5 bases). V lost 4 bases and J lost 2, with 14 bases in between. The CDR3 runs to 15 residues. Germline V CDR1 and CDR2: SGHDT, YYEEEE. The CDR3 nucleotides read TGTGCCAGCAGCCCCCCCCAGGGTCCCACAGATACGCAGTATTTT. Translated: CASSPPQGPTDTQYF.

This chain connects TRBV9 to TRBJ1-5; unclear D gene. V was trimmed by 4 bases and J by 6 bases, leaving 11 bases between them. CDR1 is SGDLS and CDR2 is YYNGEE in the germline V gene. The CDR3 covers 13 residues. In DNA, the CDR3 is TGTGCCAGCAGCCCGGCGCAGTTTCAGCCCCAGCATTTT. Translating it yields CASSPAQFQPQHF.

This clonotype was detected once. The V and J genes are TRBV5-4 and TRBJ2-3, with unresolved D. Trimming removed 2 bases from V and 6 bases from J, with 7 bases in between. Germline CDR1 is SGHNT and CDR2 is YYREEE (reference sequence). This CDR3 spans 12 amino acids. The CDR3: CASSLGWDTQYF. CDR3 coding DNA: TGTGCCAGCAGCTTAGGCTGGGATACGCAGTATTTT.

The rearrangement uses TRBV29-1 and TRBJ2-2; 8 nucleotides match TRBD1. Unmatched junction bases numbered 5, after V lost 5 bases and J lost 3 bases. Germline V lookup: CDR1 SQVTM, CDR2 ANQGSEA. The CDR3 totals 14 residues. The CDR3 DNA sequence: TGCAGCGTTTTATGGGGACAGGACACCGGGGAGCTGTTTTTT. It translates to CSVLWGQDTGELFF.

The V gene is TRBV5-1, the J gene TRBJ2-6; D is perhaps TRBD1 (5 bases). CDR3 length: 16 residues. Germline CDR1 is SGHRS and CDR2 is YFSETQ. V shed 0 bases and J shed 2 bases, with 9 bases lying between them. CDR3 sequence: CASSLAVGPGANVLTF. The CDR3 DNA reads as TGCGCCAGCAGCTTGGCGGTGGGGCCTGGGGCCAACGTCCTGACTTTC.

The V call is TRBV24-1, the J call TRBJ2-1; 15 bases are shared with TRBD2. Germline CDR1 reads KGHDR; CDR2 reads SFDVKD. This CDR3 has 18 amino acids. V shed 2 bases and J 6 bases; nucleotides not matched to a gene: 7. CDR3 in amino acids: CATSDSRTSGGVINEQFF. As DNA, the CDR3 is TGTGCCACCAGTGATTCCCGGACTAGCGGGGGGGTGATCAATGAGCAGTTCTTC.

This clonotype was found once. The chain joins TRBV20-1 to TRBJ1-1, with a possible D match to TRBD1 (5 bases). Germline assignment: CDR1 DFQATT and CDR2 SNEGSKA (reference sequence). The CDR3 length is 15 residues. V gave up 7 bases and J gave up 0 bases, with 18 bases separating them. The CDR3 DNA follows: TGCAGTGGGGACGGGGGTCGGGGAATGAACACTGAAGCTTTCTTT. Its translation: CSGDGGRGMNTEAFF.

The chain is built from TRBV7-8 and TRBJ2-7, with a weak D call TRBD2 (5 bases). The CDR3 sequence is 14 residues long. The germline CDR1 and CDR2 sequences are SGHVS and FQNEAQ. CDR3 sequence reads: CASTLSGTSYEQYV. In nucleotides, the CDR3 is TGTGCCAGCACCTTAAGCGGTACCTCCTACGAGCAGTACGTC.

The genes are TRBV2 and TRBJ1-2; 9 positions agree with TRBD1. This CDR3 spans 16 amino acids. Unmatched junction bases numbered 16, after V lost 6 bases and J lost 8 bases. Germline CDR1 reads SNHLY; CDR2 reads FYNNEI. This CDR3 is CASRFSGTGPGEGYTF. The DNA of the CDR3 is TGTGCCAGCAGATTTTCCGGGACAGGGCCCGGGGAGGGCTACACCTTC.

The rearrangement uses TRBV20-1 and TRBJ2-5, with 7 bases lining up with TRBD1. There are 14 residues in the CDR3. Losses at the gene ends were 1 base for V and 1 base for J; bases not matched to a gene: 3. Per germline, CDR1 DFQATT and CDR2 SNEGSKA (reference sequence). CDR3 region: CSARVGTAQETQYF. In nucleotides, the CDR3 is TGCAGTGCTAGAGTAGGGACAGCCCAAGAGACCCAGTACTTC.

The rearrangement joins TRBV4-1 to TRBJ2-1, with D uncertain. Trimming took off 5 bases at V and 0 bases at J, with 11 bases between the two ends. Germline values: CDR1 MGHRA, CDR2 YSYEKL. The CDR3 covers 15 residues. CDR3 loop: CASSARPSSYNEQFF. The CDR3 nucleotides read TGCGCCAGCAGCGCCAGACCGAGCTCCTACAATGAGCAGTTCTTC.